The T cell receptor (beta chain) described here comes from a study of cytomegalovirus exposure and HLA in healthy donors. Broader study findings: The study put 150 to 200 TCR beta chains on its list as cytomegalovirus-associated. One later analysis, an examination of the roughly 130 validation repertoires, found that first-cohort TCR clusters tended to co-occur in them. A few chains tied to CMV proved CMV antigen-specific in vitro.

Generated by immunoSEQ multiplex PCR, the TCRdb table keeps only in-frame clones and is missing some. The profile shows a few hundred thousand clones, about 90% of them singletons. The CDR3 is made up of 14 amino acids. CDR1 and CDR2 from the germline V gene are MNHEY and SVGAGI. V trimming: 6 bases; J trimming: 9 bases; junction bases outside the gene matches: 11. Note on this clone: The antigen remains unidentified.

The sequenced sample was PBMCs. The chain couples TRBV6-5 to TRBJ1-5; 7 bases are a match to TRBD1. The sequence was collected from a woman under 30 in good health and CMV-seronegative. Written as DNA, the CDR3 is TGTGCCAGCAGCCTAAACAGGGGCCGCTGGCCCCAGCATTTT. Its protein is CASSLNRGRWPQHF.